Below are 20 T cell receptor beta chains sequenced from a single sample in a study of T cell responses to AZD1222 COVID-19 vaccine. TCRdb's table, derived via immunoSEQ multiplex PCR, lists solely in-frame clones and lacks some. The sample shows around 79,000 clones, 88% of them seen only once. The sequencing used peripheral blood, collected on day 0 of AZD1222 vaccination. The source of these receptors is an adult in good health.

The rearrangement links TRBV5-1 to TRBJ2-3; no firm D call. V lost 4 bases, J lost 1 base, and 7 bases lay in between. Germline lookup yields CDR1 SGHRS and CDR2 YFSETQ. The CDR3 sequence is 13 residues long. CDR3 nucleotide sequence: TGCGCCAGCAGCCTGGGTCGCACAGATACGCAGTATTTT. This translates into CASSLGRTDTQYF. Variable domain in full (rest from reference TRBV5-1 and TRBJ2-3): KAGVTQTPRYLIKTRGQQVTLSCSPISGHRSVSWYQQTPGQGLQFLFEYFSETQRNKGNFPGRFSGRQFSNSRSEMNVSTLELGDSALYLCASSLGRTDTQYFGPGTRLTVL.

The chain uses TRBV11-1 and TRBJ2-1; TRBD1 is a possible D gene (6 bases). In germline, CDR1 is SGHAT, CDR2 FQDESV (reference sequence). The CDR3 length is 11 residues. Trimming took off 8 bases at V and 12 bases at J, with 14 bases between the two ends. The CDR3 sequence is CASQGTGGQFF. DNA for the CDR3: TGTGCCAGCCAGGGGACGGGCGGGCAGTTCTTC.

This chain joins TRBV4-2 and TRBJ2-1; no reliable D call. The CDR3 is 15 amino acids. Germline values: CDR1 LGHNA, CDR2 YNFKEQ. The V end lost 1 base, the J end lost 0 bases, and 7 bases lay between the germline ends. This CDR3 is CASSQVISSYNEQFF. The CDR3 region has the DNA TGTGCCAGCAGCCAAGTAATTAGCTCCTACAATGAGCAGTTCTTC.

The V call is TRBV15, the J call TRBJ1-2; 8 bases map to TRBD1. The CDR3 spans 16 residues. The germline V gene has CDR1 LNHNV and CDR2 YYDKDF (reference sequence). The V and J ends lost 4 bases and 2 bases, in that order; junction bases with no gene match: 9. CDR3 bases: TGTGCCACCAGCACTCCTGGACAGGGAAACAACTATGGCTACACCTTC. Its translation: CATSTPGQGNNYGYTF.

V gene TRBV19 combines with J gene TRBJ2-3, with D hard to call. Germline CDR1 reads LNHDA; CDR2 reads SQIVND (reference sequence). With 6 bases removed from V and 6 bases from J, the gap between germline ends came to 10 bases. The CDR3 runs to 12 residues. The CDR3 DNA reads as TGTGCCAGTAGAAACACTGGCGATACGCAGTATTTT. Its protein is CASRNTGDTQYF.

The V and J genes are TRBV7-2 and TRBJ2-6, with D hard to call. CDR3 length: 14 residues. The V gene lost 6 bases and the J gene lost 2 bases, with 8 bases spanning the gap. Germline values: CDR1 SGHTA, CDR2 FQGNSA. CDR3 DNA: TGTGCCAGCAGACGAGGAACTGGGGCCAACGTCCTGACTTTC. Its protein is CASRRGTGANVLTF.

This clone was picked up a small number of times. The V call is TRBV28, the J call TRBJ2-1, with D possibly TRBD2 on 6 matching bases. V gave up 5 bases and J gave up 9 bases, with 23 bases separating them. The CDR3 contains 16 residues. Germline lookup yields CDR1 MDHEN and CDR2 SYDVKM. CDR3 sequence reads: CASSVTGLRLLSEQFF. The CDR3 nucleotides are TGTGCCAGCAGTGTTACGGGACTCCGCCTTCTAAGTGAGCAGTTCTTC.

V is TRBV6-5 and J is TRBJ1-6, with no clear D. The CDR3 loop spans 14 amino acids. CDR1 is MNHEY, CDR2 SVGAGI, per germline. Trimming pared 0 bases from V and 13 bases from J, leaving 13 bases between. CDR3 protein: CASSYSGGQAPLHF. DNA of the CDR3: TGTGCCAGCAGTTACTCCGGCGGTCAGGCGCCCCTCCACTTT.

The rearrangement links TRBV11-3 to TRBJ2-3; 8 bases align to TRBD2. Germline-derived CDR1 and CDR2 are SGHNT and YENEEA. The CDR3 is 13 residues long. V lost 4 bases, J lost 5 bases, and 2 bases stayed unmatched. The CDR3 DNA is TGTGCCAGCAGCTCTCTAGCGGGAGATACGCAGTATTTT. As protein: CASSSLAGDTQYF.

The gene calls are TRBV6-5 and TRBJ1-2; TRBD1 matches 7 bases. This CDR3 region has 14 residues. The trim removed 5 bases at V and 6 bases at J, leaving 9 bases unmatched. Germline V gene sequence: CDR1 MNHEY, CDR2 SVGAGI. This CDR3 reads CASSTRGDRDGYTF. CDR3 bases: TGTGCCAGCAGTACACGCGGAGACAGGGATGGCTACACCTTC.

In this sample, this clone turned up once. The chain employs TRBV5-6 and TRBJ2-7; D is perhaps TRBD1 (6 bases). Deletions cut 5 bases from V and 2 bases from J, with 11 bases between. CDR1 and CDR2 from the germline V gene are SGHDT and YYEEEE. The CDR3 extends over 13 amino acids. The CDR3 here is CASRSRGPYEQYF. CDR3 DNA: TGTGCCAGCAGGTCCAGGGGACCCTACGAGCAGTACTTC.

The CDR3 is CSVYLETGGTSGYTF. In DNA form, the CDR3 reads TGCAGCGTCTATCTAGAGACAGGCGGGACTTCGGGCTACACCTTC. This chain links TRBV29-1 with TRBJ1-2; tentative D call: TRBD1 (6 bases). V shed 6 bases and J shed 8 bases, with 25 bases lying between them. This CDR3 is built from 15 residues. In germline, CDR1 is SQVTM, CDR2 ANQGSEA.

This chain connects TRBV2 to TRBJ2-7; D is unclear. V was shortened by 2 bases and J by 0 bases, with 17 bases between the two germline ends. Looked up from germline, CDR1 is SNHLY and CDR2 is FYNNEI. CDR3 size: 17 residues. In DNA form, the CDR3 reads TGTGCCAGCAGTGAACCCCCGGCCGGGTTCAGCTCCTACGAGCAGTACTTC. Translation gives CASSEPPAGFSSYEQYF.

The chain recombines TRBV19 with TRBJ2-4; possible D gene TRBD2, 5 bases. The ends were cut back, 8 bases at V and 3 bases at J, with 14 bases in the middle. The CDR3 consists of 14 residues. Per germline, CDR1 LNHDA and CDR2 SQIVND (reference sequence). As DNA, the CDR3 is TGTGCCAGTCTAAGCCCCGGGGACAAAAACATTCAGTACTTC. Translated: CASLSPGDKNIQYF.

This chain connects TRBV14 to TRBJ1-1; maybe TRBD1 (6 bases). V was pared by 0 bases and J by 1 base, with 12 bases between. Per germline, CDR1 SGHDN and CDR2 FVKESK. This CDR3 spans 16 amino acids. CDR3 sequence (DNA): TGTGCCAGCAGCCAAGAGGGGAGGGGGGCGAACACTGAAGCTTTCTTT. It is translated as CASSQEGRGANTEAFF.

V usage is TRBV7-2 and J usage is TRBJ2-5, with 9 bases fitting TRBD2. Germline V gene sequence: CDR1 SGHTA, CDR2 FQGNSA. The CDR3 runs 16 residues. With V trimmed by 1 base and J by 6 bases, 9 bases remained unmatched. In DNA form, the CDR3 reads TGTGCCAGCAGCTTAGTGTTTCGGCGGGGGGGACAGACCCAGTACTTC. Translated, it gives CASSLVFRRGGQTQYF. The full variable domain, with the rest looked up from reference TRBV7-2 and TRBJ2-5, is GAGVSQSPSNKVTEKGKDVELRCDPISGHTALYWYRQSLGQGLEFLIYFQGNSAPDKSGLPSDRFSAERTGGSVSTLTIQRTQQEDSAVYLCASSLVFRRGGQTQYFGPGTRLLVL.

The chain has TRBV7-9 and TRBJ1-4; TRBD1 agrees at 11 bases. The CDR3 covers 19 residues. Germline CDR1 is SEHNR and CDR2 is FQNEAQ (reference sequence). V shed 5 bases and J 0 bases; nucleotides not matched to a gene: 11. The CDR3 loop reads CASSPVGQGAIATNEKLFF. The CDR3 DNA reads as TGTGCCAGCAGCCCCGTAGGACAGGGGGCGATTGCAACTAATGAAAAACTGTTTTTT.

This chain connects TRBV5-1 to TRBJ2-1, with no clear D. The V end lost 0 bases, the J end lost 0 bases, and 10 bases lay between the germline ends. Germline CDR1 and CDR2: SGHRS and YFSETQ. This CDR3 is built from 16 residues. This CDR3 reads CASSLGGLSSYNEQFF. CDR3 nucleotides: TGCGCCAGCAGCTTGGGTGGGCTCAGCTCCTACAATGAGCAGTTCTTC.

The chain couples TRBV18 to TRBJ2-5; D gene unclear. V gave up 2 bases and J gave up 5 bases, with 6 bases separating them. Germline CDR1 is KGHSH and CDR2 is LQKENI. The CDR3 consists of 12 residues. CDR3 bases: TGTGCCAGCTCACCAGGGCTTGAGACCCAGTACTTC. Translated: CASSPGLETQYF.

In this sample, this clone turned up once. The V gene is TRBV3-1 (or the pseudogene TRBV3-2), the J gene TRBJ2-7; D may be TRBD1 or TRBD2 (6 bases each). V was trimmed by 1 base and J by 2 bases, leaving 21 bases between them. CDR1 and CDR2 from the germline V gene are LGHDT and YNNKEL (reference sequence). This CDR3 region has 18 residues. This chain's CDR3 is CASSQGPQLGGIPYEQYF. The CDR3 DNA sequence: TGTGCCAGCAGCCAAGGCCCCCAGCTAGGGGGGATACCCTACGAGCAGTACTTC.